The subject of this entry is one T cell receptor beta chain. It lacks a known antigen. No base-level quality is on record; no much larger clone is a single base apart. Participants in the prospective study were aged roughly 18 to 100 years, lived in 20 to 25 United States geographic areas, and enrolled through a virtual design. Cohort assignment in the prospective study relied on participant-reported clinical history from a screening survey and a study questionnaire. Exposed participants were defined as having been in contact with someone with a PCR-confirmed or clinician-diagnosed COVID-19 case within 2 weeks of study entry. In the prospective study, whole blood, serum and a nasopharyngeal or oropharyngeal swab were collected from each participant by mobile phlebotomists. Participants in the prospective study had the option to provide additional blood draws and questionnaires over a roughly 2-month period. Before DNA extraction, prospective study blood samples were shipped either frozen or at room temperature.

The data originate from a study of blood T cell repertoires in COVID-19 (TCRdb year 2020). The study in broad terms: Collaborator samples came from the United States, Italy and Spain and covered acute and convalescent phases of COVID-19. The material from the prospective study consisted of cDNA or gDNA derived from T cells, B-cell-depleted T cells, or PBMCs. The samples were drawn from two sources: the first 160 participants of the ongoing ImmuneRACE study, and some 1,300 subjects contributed by 6 global collaborators. The repertoires were released in a freely available public database meant as a resource for research on the immune response to SARS-CoV-2. Where available, HLA class I and class II types were taken from metadata supplied by the sample provider and were not determined by assay-based typing. The dataset comprised deeply sampled blood TCRbeta repertoires from subjects exposed to, actively infected with, or recovered from COVID-19. The sample metadata nearly always contained a de-identified subject ID, COVID-19 status, age in years and sex.

The immunoSEQ Assay, a bias-controlled multiplex PCR, was used to amplify TCRbeta CDR3 regions from genomic DNA. The paper's processing steps were these. Nucleated cell counts per sample were estimated from amplification of reference gene primers within the assay. To quantify the absolute abundance of each unique TCRbeta CDR3 rearrangement, sequence reads were collapsed and filtered. For each sample, productive Simpson clonality was calculated as the square root of Simpson's diversity index over productive rearrangements. Imported from immuneACCESS, the table was reduced by TCRdb to in-frame sequences with V and J called. These copies leave out some clones; in studies compared against another copy, an unresolved V gene accounts for under half, and the cause of the remainder is not known. The DNA was the basis for D and trimming; V, J and clone size are from that table. The sample table contains approximately 250,000 clones; only one count was recorded for around 90% of them. The leading ten clones occupy over 3% of the sample.

The paper as a whole reports these results and caveats: The quantity of clinical and demographic metadata differed by source and by participant and was supplied without curation.

What was sequenced was PBMCs or T cells enriched from blood (not recorded which). This TCR was recovered from a woman aged 40 to 50 who had been exposed to COVID-19.

The CDR3 amino acid sequence is: CASRAGTSGRTDTQYF. DNA sequence: TGTGCCAGCAGGGCCGGGACTAGCGGGCGCACAGATACGCAGTATTTT. This chain is built from TRBV27 and TRBJ2-3; 12 central nucleotides agree with TRBD2. The CDR3 runs 16 amino acids, cysteine and phenylalanine included. Only the CDR3 DNA stays, 48 bases, in frame from base 1. Compared with germline, V lacks 6 bases and J lacks 1 base; bases without a gene match: 5. CDR1 MNHEY and CDR2 SMNVEV are derived from the germline V gene (reference sequence).